The 9 T cell receptor beta chains below come from one sample, sequenced in a study of shared clonotypes between healthy human individuals. Naive CD8 populations comprised CD45RO-negative cells positively selected for CCR7, excluding terminally differentiated effector memory CD45RA+ cells. Sequenced by immunoSEQ multiplex PCR; TCRdb stores in-frame clones only, minus some. The sample has some 2.1 million clones, approximately 92% seen once. What was sequenced was naive CD8+ T cells from PBMCs. These receptor sequences come from a man aged 18 to 30 in good health. Some clones in this sample may be carry-over from other donors' samples.

Comment on this clone: The sample holds other DNA sequences that translate to the same CDR3. This sequence joins TRBV5-1 and TRBJ1-1; no clear D. V lost 4 bases and J lost 1, with 11 bases in between. Germline V gives CDR1 SGHRS, CDR2 YFSETQ. The CDR3 totals 14 residues. The CDR3 sequence is CASSPGRENTEAFF. The DNA for the CDR3 is TGCGCCAGCAGCCCTGGACGGGAGAACACTGAAGCTTTCTTT. The full variable domain, its missing parts supplied by reference TRBV5-1 and TRBJ1-1, is KAGVTQTPRYLIKTRGQQVTLSCSPISGHRSVSWYQQTPGQGLQFLFEYFSETQRNKGNFPGRFSGRQFSNSRSEMNVSTLELGDSALYLCASSPGRENTEAFFGQGTRLTVV.

The rearrangement joins TRBV5-8 to TRBJ2-7, with D tentatively TRBD1 (5 bases). Trimming shortened V by 2 bases and J by 2 bases, and 14 bases separated the two germline ends. Germline-derived CDR1 and CDR2 are SGHTS and YDEGEE. This CDR3 has 15 residues. The CDR3 loop is CASSFPQGDTYEQYF. The CDR3 region has the DNA TGTGCCAGCAGCTTCCCGCAGGGTGATACCTACGAGCAGTACTTC.

J is TRBJ1-3 and V is TRBV28; 10 positions match TRBD1. This CDR3 contains 17 residues. Germline values: CDR1 MDHEN, CDR2 SYDVKM. V lost 4 bases, J lost 4 bases, and 10 bases stayed unmatched. The CDR3 spells CASSSYSGTGDGNTIYF. CDR3 bases: TGTGCCAGCAGTTCGTACTCCGGGACAGGGGACGGAAACACCATATATTTT.

The chain employs TRBV7-9 and TRBJ2-5; 13 bases fit TRBD2. In germline, CDR1 is SEHNR, CDR2 FQNEAQ (reference sequence). Trimming removed 5 bases from V and 5 bases from J; junction bases left unmatched: 5. This CDR3 has 15 residues. The CDR3 sequence is CASSQGLAGLETQYF. Written as DNA, the CDR3 is TGTGCCAGCAGCCAGGGACTAGCGGGATTGGAGACCCAGTACTTC.

This chain links TRBV7-9 with TRBJ2-7, with D possibly being TRBD1 or TRBD2 (7 bases each). The CDR3 sequence is 15 residues long. Germline assignment: CDR1 SEHNR and CDR2 FQNEAQ (reference sequence). The V and J ends lost 5 bases and 7 bases respectively, with 21 bases between them. As DNA, the CDR3 is TGTGCCAGCAGCCTACCATGGGAGGGGGCAGGGGAGCAGTACTTC. Translation gives CASSLPWEGAGEQYF. The full variable domain, rest sourced from reference TRBV7-9 and TRBJ2-7, is DTGVSQNPRHKITKRGQNVTFRCDPISEHNRLYWYRQTLGQGPEFLTYFQNEAQLEKSRLLSDRFSAERPKGSFSTLEIQRTEQGDSAMYLCASSLPWEGAGEQYFGPGTRLTVT.

The V call is TRBV5-1, the J call TRBJ2-5; D is unresolved. This CDR3 comprises 15 residues. Germline V gene data show CDR1 as SGHRS and CDR2 as YFSETQ. The V gene lost 1 base and the J gene lost 3 bases, with 13 bases spanning the gap. Written as DNA, the CDR3 is TGCGCCAGCAGCTTGAGGATACGCCTAAAAGAGACCCAGTACTTC. This sequence encodes CASSLRIRLKETQYF.

The chain couples TRBV7-6 to TRBJ2-6; D unresolved. With 5 bases removed from V and 6 bases from J, the gap between germline ends came to 14 bases. The CDR3 runs 15 residues. The germline gives CDR1 SGHVS, CDR2 FNYEAQ. The CDR3 loop reads CASSNPSGSANVLTF. CDR3 bases: TGTGCCAGCAGCAACCCCTCGGGTTCGGCCAACGTCCTGACTTTC. The complete variable domain, with remaining parts taken from reference TRBV7-6 and TRBJ2-6, reads GAGVSQSPRYKVTKRGQDVALRCDPISGHVSLYWYRQALGQGPEFLTYFNYEAQQDKSGLPNDRFSAERPEGSISTLTIQRTEQRDSAMYRCASSNPSGSANVLTFGAGSRLTVL.

The genes are TRBV19 and TRBJ2-5; D possibly corresponds to TRBD2 (5 bases). V lost 9 bases to trimming and J lost 3 bases, with 14 bases between them. CDR1 and CDR2 from the germline V gene are LNHDA and SQIVND (reference sequence). This CDR3 is 13 amino acids long. CDR3 protein: CASRSPAEETQYF. The CDR3 DNA reads as TGTGCCAGCCGTAGTCCAGCGGAAGAGACCCAGTACTTC.

The J gene is TRBJ2-2, the V gene TRBV7-9, with 11 positions matching TRBD2. The CDR3 covers 16 residues. The germline gives CDR1 SEHNR, CDR2 FQNEAQ (reference sequence). The J segment lost 7 bases and the V segment lost 1 base, leaving 5 bases of the junction unmatched. CDR3 sequence (DNA): TGTGCCAGCAGCTTAGTCCCTAGCGGGAGGAGCGGGGAGCTGTTTTTT. Protein sequence: CASSLVPSGRSGELFF.